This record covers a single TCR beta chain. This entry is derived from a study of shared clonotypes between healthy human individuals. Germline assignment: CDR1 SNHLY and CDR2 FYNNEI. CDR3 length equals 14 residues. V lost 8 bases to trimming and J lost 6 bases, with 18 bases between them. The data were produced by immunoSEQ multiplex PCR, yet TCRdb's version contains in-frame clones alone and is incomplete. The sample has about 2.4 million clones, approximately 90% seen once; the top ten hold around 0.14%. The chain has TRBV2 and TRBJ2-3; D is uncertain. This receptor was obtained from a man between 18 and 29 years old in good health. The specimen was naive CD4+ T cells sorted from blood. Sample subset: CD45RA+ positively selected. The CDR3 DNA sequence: TGTGCCAGCTCTAGACGGAGTGGTCCCGATACGCAGTATTTT. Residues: CASSRRSGPDTQYF.